The TCR beta chain under discussion was sequenced for a study of T cells expressing NK-cell markers. Study results and limitations: Of the CD8+ T cells in more than five donors, about 1.0-7.0% belonged to dominant NKG2C+ clonotypes. In four donors, these clonotypes also led the CD3+CD56-NKG2C+ fraction.

This CDR3 contains 15 residues. Germline loops: CDR1 SGHRS, CDR2 YFSETQ. A note on this clonotype: Its antigen is currently unknown.

Reprocessing the 5' RACE reads, TCRdb reports a single entry for every CDR3 protein and omits DNA. This sample contains roughly 280,000 distinct CDR3 sequences. The sequence was obtained from a man aged 18 to 30 in good health. The rearrangement joins TRBV5-1 to TRBJ2-1; without DNA, the TCRdb call of TRBD1 cannot be checked. Sequencing was carried out using blood T cells: a sorted CD56 or NKG2C T cell subset, CD4+ or CD8+ T cells, or bulk PBMC T cells (not recorded which). The CDR3 protein is CASSLEDRVHNEQFF.